The 31 T cell receptor beta chains below come from one sample, sequenced in a study of T cells in Graves' hyperthyroidism and ophthalmopathy. The CDR3 regions of TCR beta were amplified from RNA transcripts. Primed by the HTBI set, a first-round RT-PCR was run on the TCR CDR3. TCRdb re-derived calls from the multiplex PCR reads in MiXCR, one entry per CDR3 protein. Of around 620,000 distinct CDR3 sequences detected, 14% appear once; the ten largest clones hold roughly 7.1%. Sequenced input: blood. These receptors came from a woman under 30 with Graves' ophthalmopathy.

A few counts support this clonotype. The rearrangement uses TRBV6-5 and TRBJ2-7; the D gene is possibly TRBD2 (6 bases). Germline V gene lookup returns CDR1 MNHEY and CDR2 SVGAGI. The CDR3 is 15 residues long. V lost 0 bases and J 0 bases, leaving 9 bases between the germline ends. CDR3 DNA: TGTGCCAGCAGTTACTCGCGGGGCCGCTCCTACGAGCAGTACTTC. Protein product: CASSYSRGRSYEQYF.

This clonotype was seen a few times. This sequence joins TRBV5-6 and TRBJ2-5; no firm D call. This CDR3 is 13 amino acids long. Germline CDR1 SGHDT, CDR2 YYEEEE. V gave up 1 base and J gave up 2 bases, with 6 bases separating them. CDR3 region: CASSLWPQETQYF. The CDR3 DNA reads TGTGCCAGCAGCTTGTGGCCGCAAGAGACCCAGTACTTC.

This clonotype was picked up many times. Here the CDR3 DNA reads TGTGCCAGCAGTTCGACAGGGCAGGAGACCCAGTACTTC. Amino acids: CASSSTGQETQYF. The chain links TRBV28 to TRBJ2-5; 7 nucleotides align to TRBD1. CDR1 is MDHEN and CDR2 is SYDVKM in the germline V gene. CDR3 length: 13 residues. Trimming removed 4 bases from V and 5 bases from J; junction bases left unmatched: 4.

This rearrangement joins TRBV7-2 to TRBJ2-2, with 14 bases matching TRBD2. The germline CDR1 and CDR2 sequences are SGHTA and FQGNSA. This CDR3 spans 19 amino acids. V lost 3 bases to trimming and J lost 3 bases; unmatched junction nucleotides: 9. In nucleotides, the CDR3 is TGTGCCAGCAGCTTTACCGGGACTAGCGGGGGTTTGGACACCGGGGAGCTGTTTTTT. This gives the protein CASSFTGTSGGLDTGELFF.

Many counts were recorded for this clonotype. The rearrangement uses TRBV28 and TRBJ1-1; tentatively, D is TRBD1 (6 bases). Germline CDR1 and CDR2: MDHEN and SYDVKM. The CDR3 has 15 amino acids. Trimming cost V 5 bases and J 1 base, with 14 bases left between them. CDR3 region: CASSTSGHRNTEAFF. The CDR3 nucleotides are TGTGCCAGCAGTACCTCGGGACATAGGAACACTGAAGCTTTCTTT.

This clonotype was observed a few times. This rearrangement joins TRBV10-3 to TRBJ1-2; no firm D call. Trimming shortened V by 5 bases and J by 7 bases, and 11 bases separated the two germline ends. Germline loops: CDR1 ENHRY, CDR2 SYGVKD. CDR3 length: 12 residues. Here the CDR3 reads CAISSPEGGYTF. The CDR3 nucleotides read TGTGCCATCAGTTCTCCCGAGGGTGGCTACACCTTC.

This clonotype came up many times. This sequence joins TRBV3-1 and TRBJ2-7; no clear D. V lost 2 bases, J lost 1 base, and 15 bases lay in between. Germline-derived CDR1 and CDR2 are LGHDT and YNNKEL (reference sequence). The CDR3 contains 16 residues. CDR3 DNA sequence: TGTGCCAGCAGCCAATTTAAGAATCTTAGGTCCTACGAGCAGTACTTC. Translating it yields CASSQFKNLRSYEQYF.

On this clonotype itself: A much larger clone sits a single nucleotide away, making a read error possible. CDR3 coding DNA: TGTGCCAGCAGTCCCCGAGGACCAGCGGGAGGCCGTCGAAGCGAGCAGTACTTC. It specifies CASSPRGPAGGRRSEQYF. The genes are TRBV6-1 and TRBJ2-7; 9 nucleotides match TRBD2. Germline CDR1 and CDR2: MNHNS and SASEGT. With V trimmed by 5 bases and J by 6 bases, 20 bases remained unmatched. This CDR3 is 18 amino acids long.

Ten or more counts support this clonotype. This chain uses TRBV2 with TRBJ2-5; D is unclear. The CDR3 extends over 16 amino acids. Germline V lookup: CDR1 SNHLY, CDR2 FYNNEI. V was shortened by 5 bases and J by 4 bases, with 20 bases between the two germline ends. The CDR3 protein is CASSSDPKLKRETQYF. CDR3 nucleotides: TGTGCCAGCAGTTCGGACCCGAAACTAAAGAGAGAGACCCAGTACTTC. Filled out from reference TRBV2 and TRBJ2-5, the complete variable domain reads EPEVTQTPSHQVTQMGQEVILRCVPISNHLYFYWYRQILGQKVEFLVSFYNNEISEKSEIFDDQFSVERPDGSNFTLKIRSTKLEDSAMYFCASSSDPKLKRETQYFGPGTRLLVL.

Comments on this clonotype: Since a much larger clone is just one base distant, this may be a read error. The chain recombines TRBV11-1 with TRBJ2-7; D is unresolved. Germline V gene data show CDR1 as SGHAT and CDR2 as FQDESV (reference sequence). The length of the CDR3 is 13 residues. The CDR3 coding sequence is TGTGCCAGCAGCTCGTCAGACCCCTACGAGCGGTACTTC. Translation gives CASSSSDPYERYF.

This clonotype was counted ten times or more. J is TRBJ2-1 and V is TRBV4-2, with 12 bases lining up with TRBD2. There are 18 residues in the CDR3. The V gene's germline CDR1 is LGHNA and CDR2 YNFKEQ. V lost 3 bases, J lost 0 bases, and 6 bases stayed unmatched. CDR3 sequence reads: CASSQTLAGGTSYNEQFF. DNA of the CDR3: TGTGCCAGCAGCCAGACCCTAGCGGGAGGGACCTCCTACAATGAGCAGTTCTTC.

This clonotype has only a few counts. The genes are TRBV7-9 and TRBJ1-2, with D hard to call. The CDR3 consists of 14 residues. Germline CDR1 and CDR2: SEHNR and FQNEAQ (reference sequence). V was trimmed by 5 bases and J by 6 bases, leaving 16 bases between them. CDR3 bases: TGTGCCAGCAGCCCACTGGACCCCCAACATGGCTACACCTTC. Its translation: CASSPLDPQHGYTF.

This clonotype was seen many times. The chain links TRBV28 to TRBJ2-5, with 7 bases fitting TRBD1. The CDR3 is made up of 13 amino acids. J was trimmed by 4 bases and V by 5 bases; bases with no gene match: 4. CDR1 and CDR2 from the germline V gene are MDHEN and SYDVKM. The CDR3 DNA follows: TGTGCCAGCAGTCCGGGACAGATAGAGACCCAGTACTTC. Its translation is CASSPGQIETQYF.

The CDR3 loop reads CAITPGLDRVDTQYF. The DNA for the CDR3 is TGTGCCATCACTCCGGGACTAGACCGAGTAGATACGCAGTATTTT. The chain is built from TRBV10-3 and TRBJ2-3, with TRBD2 identical over 8 bases. V was clipped by 7 bases and J by 5 bases; unmatched bases: 11. Germline loops: CDR1 ENHRY, CDR2 SYGVKD. This CDR3 is built from 15 residues.

This clonotype was recorded many times. The rearrangement joins TRBV11-2 to TRBJ1-2; 8 positions match TRBD1. The ends lost 5 bases at V and 5 bases at J; junction bases unmatched: 7. In germline, CDR1 is SGHAT, CDR2 FQNNGV. This CDR3 has 14 amino acids. The CDR3 protein is CASSANRGKYGYTF. CDR3 DNA sequence: TGTGCCAGCAGCGCCAACAGGGGGAAGTATGGCTACACCTTC.

This clonotype was counted a few times. The V gene is TRBV11-2, the J gene TRBJ2-5; D is possibly TRBD2 (5 bases). The CDR3 is made up of 15 amino acids. V was shortened by 3 bases and J by 4 bases, with 15 bases between the two germline ends. Per the germline V gene, CDR1 is SGHAT and CDR2 is FQNNGV. CDR3 in amino acids: CASSLNPGMGETQYF. The DNA of the CDR3 is TGTGCCAGCAGCTTGAACCCGGGAATGGGAGAGACCCAGTACTTC. Supplemented by reference TRBV11-2 and TRBJ2-5, the full variable domain reads EAGVAQSPRYKIIEKRQSVAFWCNPISGHATLYWYQQILGQGPKLLIQFQNNGVVDDSQLPKDRFSAERLKGVDSTLKIQPAKLEDSAVYLCASSLNPGMGETQYFGPGTRLLVL.

In its sample, this clonotype was seen many times. The chain links TRBV27 to TRBJ2-5; D is unresolved. CDR3 size: 14 residues. In germline, CDR1 is MNHEY, CDR2 SMNVEV (reference sequence). Between the trimmed V and J ends, which lost 4 bases and 5 bases, there was a span of 14 bases. The CDR3 DNA is TGTGCCAGCAGTTCCCATCGTAGAGTGGAGACCCAGTACTTC. It codes for CASSSHRRVETQYF.

This clonotype showed up just a few times. The gene calls are TRBV25-1 and TRBJ2-5, with D perhaps matching TRBD2 (6 bases). V dropped 0 bases and J dropped 2 bases, with 10 bases sitting between them. This CDR3 is built from 15 residues. Germline loops: CDR1 MGHDK, CDR2 SYGVNS. The CDR3 DNA reads as TGTGCCAGCAGTGAATATAGAGGGAGGCAAGAGACCCAGTACTTC. Encoded protein: CASSEYRGRQETQYF. Supplemented by reference TRBV25-1 and TRBJ2-5, the full variable domain reads EADIYQTPRYLVIGTGKKITLECSQTMGHDKMYWYQQDPGMELHLIHYSYGVNSTEKGDLSSESTVSRIRTEHFPLTLESARPSHTSQYLCASSEYRGRQETQYFGPGTRLLVL.

The chain employs TRBV5-1 and TRBJ1-3; D may be TRBD1 (5 bases). The CDR3 spans 15 residues. The germline gives CDR1 SGHRS, CDR2 YFSETQ. Trimming stripped 4 bases from V and 0 bases from J, with 11 bases between. This CDR3 is CASSPKGSSGNTIYF. The CDR3 DNA is TGCGCCAGCAGCCCTAAGGGGTCCTCTGGAAACACCATATATTTT. Filled out from reference TRBV5-1 and TRBJ1-3, the complete variable domain reads KAGVTQTPRYLIKTRGQQVTLSCSPISGHRSVSWYQQTPGQGLQFLFEYFSETQRNKGNFPGRFSGRQFSNSRSEMNVSTLELGDSALYLCASSPKGSSGNTIYFGEGSWLTVV.

This clonotype was seen only a few times. Because it lacks the conserved phenylalanine or tryptophan at the end, this CDR3 is likely a read error. The V gene is TRBV27, the J gene TRBJ2-7; a weak D match, TRBD2 (5 bases). V lost 6 bases to trimming and J lost 7 bases, with 25 bases between them. Germline-derived CDR1 and CDR2 are MNHEY and SMNVEV (reference sequence). The CDR3 is 16 residues long. The CDR3 DNA follows: TGTGCCAGCAGAGGAGGAGCTCGGCTAACCACTGCGGAGCAGTACCTC. It specifies CASRGGARLTTAEQYL.

Ten or more counts support this clonotype. The chain carries TRBV9 and TRBJ2-7; D could derive from TRBD1 or TRBD2 (6 bases each). Germline V CDR1 and CDR2: SGDLS, YYNGEE. V lost 7 bases to trimming and J lost 0 bases, with 17 bases between them. This CDR3 contains 15 residues. The CDR3 DNA is TGTGCCAGCGGAGGGGGAACTTACGACTCCTACGAGCAGTACTTC. It translates to CASGGGTYDSYEQYF.

Ten or more counts support this clonotype. V gene TRBV4-3 combines with J gene TRBJ2-7; perhaps TRBD2 as D (6 bases). Per germline, CDR1 LGHNA and CDR2 YSLEER. This CDR3 is built from 15 residues. V was trimmed by 4 bases and J by 2 bases, leaving 15 bases between them. CDR3 loop: CASSPERAEAYEQYF. The CDR3 nucleotides read TGCGCCAGCAGCCCTGAGCGGGCCGAGGCCTACGAGCAGTACTTC.

This clonotype was found many times. This chain uses TRBV7-2 with TRBJ2-1, with D possibly being TRBD2 (7 bases). Germline assignment: CDR1 SGHTA and CDR2 FQGNSA. V was cut by 5 bases and J by 8 bases, with 16 bases left in between. This CDR3 is built from 14 residues. CDR3 protein: CASSPPGRGDEQFF. In nucleotides, the CDR3 is TGTGCCAGCAGCCCCCCGGGGAGGGGGGATGAGCAGTTCTTC. Looking up the rest from reference TRBV7-2 and TRBJ2-1 gives the full variable domain: GAGVSQSPSNKVTEKGKDVELRCDPISGHTALYWYRQSLGQGLEFLIYFQGNSAPDKSGLPSDRFSAERTGGSVSTLTIQRTQQEDSAVYLCASSPPGRGDEQFFGPGTRLTVL.

This clonotype appeared many times. The chain joins TRBV27 to TRBJ2-7; D is unclear. The CDR3 covers 12 residues. The V gene lost 7 bases and the J gene lost 0 bases, with 7 bases spanning the gap. Germline assignment: CDR1 MNHEY and CDR2 SMNVEV (reference sequence). As DNA, the CDR3 is TGTGCCAGCAAGGGTTTCTCCTACGAGCAGTACTTC. Translation: CASKGFSYEQYF.

This clonotype was counted at least ten times. V usage is TRBV6-2 or TRBV6-3 and J usage is TRBJ2-3; no clear D. V was shortened by 6 bases and J by 5 bases, with 18 bases between the two germline ends. Germline CDR1 reads MNHEY; CDR2 reads SVGEGT. The CDR3 loop spans 15 amino acids. CDR3 amino acids: CASRTASKVGDTQYF. Here the CDR3 DNA reads TGTGCCAGCAGGACCGCCTCAAAGGTGGGAGATACGCAGTATTTT.

This clonotype has at least ten counts. V gene TRBV6-1 combines with J gene TRBJ2-5, with TRBD2 matching 10 bases. Germline V lookup: CDR1 MNHNS, CDR2 SASEGT. The CDR3 has 17 amino acids. With 7 bases clipped from V and 5 bases from J, the junction kept 16 bases outside the gene matches. The CDR3 is CASMSGSGRPARETQYF. As DNA, the CDR3 is TGTGCCAGCATGTCGGGTAGCGGGAGGCCCGCCAGGGAGACCCAGTACTTC.

The chain couples TRBV18 to TRBJ1-1; D may be TRBD1 (5 bases). V lost 2 bases and J lost 1, with 8 bases in between. The length of the CDR3 is 14 residues. Germline values: CDR1 KGHSH, CDR2 LQKENI. CDR3 in DNA: TGTGCCAGCTCACCAGTCAGGGAGAACACTGAAGCTTTCTTT. It translates to CASSPVRENTEAFF.

This clonotype was counted only a few times. This chain connects TRBV14 to TRBJ2-5, with 8 nucleotides matching TRBD2. Germline V lookup: CDR1 SGHDN, CDR2 FVKESK. With 2 bases clipped from V and 9 bases from J, the junction kept 14 bases outside the gene matches. The CDR3 totals 16 residues. CDR3 loop: CASSQRISGRANAQYF. CDR3 bases: TGTGCCAGCAGCCAAAGGATTTCCGGGAGGGCTAATGCCCAGTACTTC.

In this sample, this clonotype turned up many times. The chain has TRBV3-1 and TRBJ2-1; maybe TRBD1 (5 bases). In germline, CDR1 is LGHDT, CDR2 YNNKEL (reference sequence). The germline V and J ends were trimmed by 0 bases and 4 bases, with 10 bases remaining between them. This CDR3 contains 15 residues. CDR3 sequence: CASSQEGHTYNEQFF. The CDR3 DNA is TGTGCCAGCAGCCAAGAAGGACATACTTACAATGAGCAGTTCTTC.

This clonotype was detected many times. The chain joins TRBV12-3 or TRBV12-4 to TRBJ1-1; D uncertain. V gave up 8 bases and J gave up 1 base, with 17 bases separating them. This CDR3 has 15 residues. The CDR3 loop reads CASSPARVGNTEAFF. CDR3 bases: TGTGCCAGCTCTCCGGCGCGGGTCGGGAACACTGAAGCTTTCTTT.

The gene calls are TRBV6-1 and TRBJ2-7, with no clear D. V lost 2 bases to trimming and J lost 7 bases, with 15 bases between them. The CDR3 runs to 14 residues. CDR1 and CDR2 (germline): MNHNS, SASEGT. CDR3 region: CASSEFGSVGEQYF. The CDR3 nucleotides read TGTGCCAGCAGTGAATTTGGGTCGGTGGGGGAGCAGTACTTC.